This T cell receptor (beta chain) derives from a study of post-analysis software for immune sequencing data. Unique molecular identifiers were present in the TCR beta cDNA libraries. TCRdb re-derived calls from the PCR reads in MiXCR, one entry per CDR3 protein. The sample carries 740,000 or so distinct CDR3 sequences, approximately 57% recorded once. Comments on this clonotype: Its antigen is not known.

Points from the study as a whole: There were a few TRBV segments more frequent in patients than controls, and TRBV5-6, TRBV5-1 and TRBV20-1 were among them.

Trimming took 6 bases from V and 2 from J; bases not matched to a gene: 11. Per germline, CDR1 LNHDA and CDR2 SQIVND (reference sequence). The CDR3 covers 16 residues. The chain is built from TRBV19 and TRBJ2-7; TRBD2 matches 9 bases. This TCR was sampled from a girl aged 5 to 17 with multiple sclerosis. The specimen was blood. The CDR3 here is CASSRIRLADTYEQYF. CDR3 nucleotide sequence: TGTGCCAGTAGCCGCATTAGACTAGCGGACACCTACGAGCAGTACTTC. Based on the CDR3 plus reference TRBV19 and TRBJ2-7, the full variable domain is DGGITQSPKYLFRKEGQNVTLSCEQNLNHDAMYWYRQDPGQGLRLIYYSQIVNDFQKGDIAEGYSVSREKKESFPLTVTSAQKNPTAFYLCASSRIRLADTYEQYFGPGTRLTVT.